This T cell receptor (beta chain) was recorded in a study of blood T cell repertoires in COVID-19. This clone was counted between two and nine times. TCRdb's table, derived via immunoSEQ multiplex PCR, lists solely in-frame clones and lacks some. This table holds nearly 350,000 clones, about nine tenths found once. The CDR3 totals 13 residues. Germline V gene sequence: CDR1 MGHRA, CDR2 YSYEKL. The J segment lost 3 bases and the V segment lost 4 bases, leaving 1 base of the junction unmatched. The sequencing sample was made of peripheral blood. The TCR was taken from a woman aged 50 to 60 with COVID-19, enrolled during active disease. The V and J genes are TRBV4-1 and TRBJ2-7; 9 bases agree with TRBD1. The CDR3, as DNA: TGCGCCAGCAGCCGGGGACAGGGCTACGAGCAGTACTTC. It translates to CASSRGQGYEQYF.